This T cell receptor (beta chain) is from a study of cytomegalovirus exposure and HLA in healthy donors. At the time of sampling, donors were nominally healthy, though unrecorded immune exposures were likely. Points from the study as a whole: Per a later analysis, HLA-associated TCR beta chains showed more clonal expansion than other, equally common TCR beta chains. Most CMV-associated TCR beta chains appeared HLA-restricted in a later analysis.

Worth noting for this clone: Its target is not known.

13 Jbeta primers and 60 Vbeta primers were used for the PCR. In the study's own analysis: In a later analysis, the count reached 74 million or so unique TCR beta chains, with about 10 million shared. Here immunoSEQ multiplex PCR was the method, and the copy in TCRdb shows in-frame clones only, minus some. The V and J calls and clone size were taken over from that table, and D and trimming were inferred from the DNA. The sample holds some 160,000 clones; approximately 86% are singletons and the top ten take roughly 2%. The source material was PBMCs. The clonotype originates from a woman under 30 in good health and CMV-seronegative.

The CDR3 nucleotides read TGTGCCAGCTCACCACGGGCGGGACAGACTATCCCAGGGAGCAATCAGCCCCAGCATTTT. Protein product: CASSPRAGQTIPGSNQPQHF. The chain carries TRBV18 and TRBJ1-5, with 7 positions matching TRBD1. Germline-derived CDR1 and CDR2 are KGHSH and LQKENI. V dropped 1 base and J dropped 1; count of bases not matched to a gene: 16. The CDR3 loop spans 20 amino acids.